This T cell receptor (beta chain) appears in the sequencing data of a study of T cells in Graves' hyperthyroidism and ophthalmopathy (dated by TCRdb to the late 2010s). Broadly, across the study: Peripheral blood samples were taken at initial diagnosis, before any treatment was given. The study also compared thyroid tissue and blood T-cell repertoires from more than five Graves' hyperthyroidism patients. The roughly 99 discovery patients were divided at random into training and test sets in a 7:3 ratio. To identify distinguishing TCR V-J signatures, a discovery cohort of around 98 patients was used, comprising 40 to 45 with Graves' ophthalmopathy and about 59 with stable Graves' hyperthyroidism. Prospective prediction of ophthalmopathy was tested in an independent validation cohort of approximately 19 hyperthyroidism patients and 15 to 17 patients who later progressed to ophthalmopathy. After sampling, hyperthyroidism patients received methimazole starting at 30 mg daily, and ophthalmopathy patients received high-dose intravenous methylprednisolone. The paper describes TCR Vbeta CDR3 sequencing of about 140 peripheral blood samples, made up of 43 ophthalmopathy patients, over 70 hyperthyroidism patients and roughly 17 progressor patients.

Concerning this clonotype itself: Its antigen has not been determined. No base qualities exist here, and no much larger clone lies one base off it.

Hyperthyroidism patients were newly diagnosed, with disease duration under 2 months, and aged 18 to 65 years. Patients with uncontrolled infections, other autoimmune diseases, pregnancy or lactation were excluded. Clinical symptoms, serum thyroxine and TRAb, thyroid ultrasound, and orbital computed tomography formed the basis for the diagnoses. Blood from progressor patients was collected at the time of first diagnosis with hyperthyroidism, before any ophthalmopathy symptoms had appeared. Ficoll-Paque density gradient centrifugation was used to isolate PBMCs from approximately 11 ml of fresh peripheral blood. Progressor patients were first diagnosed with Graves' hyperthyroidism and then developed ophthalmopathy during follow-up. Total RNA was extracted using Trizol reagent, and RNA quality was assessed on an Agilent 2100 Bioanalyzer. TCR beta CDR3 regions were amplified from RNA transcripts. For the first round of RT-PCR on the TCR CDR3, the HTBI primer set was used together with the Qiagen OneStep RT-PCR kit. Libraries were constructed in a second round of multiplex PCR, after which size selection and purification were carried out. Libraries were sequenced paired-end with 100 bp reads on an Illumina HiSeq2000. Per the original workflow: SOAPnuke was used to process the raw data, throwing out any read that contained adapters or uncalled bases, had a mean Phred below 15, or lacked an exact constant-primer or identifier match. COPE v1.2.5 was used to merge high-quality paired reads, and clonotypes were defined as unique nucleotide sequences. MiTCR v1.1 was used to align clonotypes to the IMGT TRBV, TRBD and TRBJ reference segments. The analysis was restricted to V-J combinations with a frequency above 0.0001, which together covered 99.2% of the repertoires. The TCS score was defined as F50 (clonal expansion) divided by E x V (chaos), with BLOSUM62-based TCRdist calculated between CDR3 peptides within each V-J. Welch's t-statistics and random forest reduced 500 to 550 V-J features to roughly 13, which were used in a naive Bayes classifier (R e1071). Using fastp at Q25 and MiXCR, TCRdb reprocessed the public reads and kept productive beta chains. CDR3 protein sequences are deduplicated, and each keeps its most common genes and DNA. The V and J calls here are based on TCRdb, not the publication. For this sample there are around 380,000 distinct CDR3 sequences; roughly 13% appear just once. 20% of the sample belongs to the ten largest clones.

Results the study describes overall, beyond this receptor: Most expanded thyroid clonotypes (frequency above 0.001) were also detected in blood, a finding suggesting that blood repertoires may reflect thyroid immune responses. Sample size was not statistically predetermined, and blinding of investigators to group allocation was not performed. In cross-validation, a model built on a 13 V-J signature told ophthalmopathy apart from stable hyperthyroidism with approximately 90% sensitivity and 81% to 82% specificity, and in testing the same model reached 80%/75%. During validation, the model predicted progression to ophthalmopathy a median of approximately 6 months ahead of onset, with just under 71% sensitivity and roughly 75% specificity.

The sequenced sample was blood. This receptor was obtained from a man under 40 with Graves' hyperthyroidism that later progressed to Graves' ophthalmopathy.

The DNA sequence is TGTGCCAGCTCACCAAGGACAGCTTCCACCTCTGGAAACACCATATATTTT. The translation is CASSPRTASTSGNTIYF. The chain is encoded by TRBV18 joined to TRBJ1-3; TRBD1 is a weak D gene call, 6 bases matching. The CDR3 numbers 17 residues from cysteine through phenylalanine. The DNA shown is the 51-base CDR3, in frame from base 1. V was cut back by 2 bases and J by 0 bases, leaving a gap of 14 bases between them. From the germline V gene, CDR1 is KGHSH and CDR2 is LQKENI.